This TCR beta chain came from a study of post-analysis software for immune sequencing data. Study-level findings and limits: Five TRBV segments, including TRBV5-6, TRBV5-1 and TRBV20-1, were more frequent in patients than controls. By F measure, strong co-clustering occurred among samples prepared in the same batch. Patients with multiple sclerosis recorded significantly lower normalized Chao1 diversity than controls, the study found.

Incorporated into the TCR beta cDNA libraries were unique molecular identifiers, which served to reduce PCR and sequencing biases. TCRdb processed the PCR reads anew with MiXCR; each CDR3 protein has one entry. The table lists 700,000 to 800,000 distinct CDR3 sequences, about 27% of them singletons. With respect to this clonotype: Its antigen remains unknown.

V lost 3 bases to trimming and J lost 0 bases, with 9 bases between them. The CDR3 is 16 residues long. The sequenced sample consisted of blood. The source of this sequence is a girl between 10 and 17 years old with multiple sclerosis. The rearrangement links TRBV12-3 or TRBV12-4 to TRBJ2-6; D gene ambiguous. The CDR3: CASSFFQFSGANVLTF. CDR3 sequence (DNA): TGTGCCAGCAGTTTTTTCCAATTCTCTGGGGCCAACGTCCTGACTTTC.